What follows describes a single T cell receptor (beta chain). Per germline, CDR1 KGHDR and CDR2 SFDVKD. This CDR3 comprises 13 residues. Trimming cost V 5 bases and J 2 bases, with 6 bases left between them. These data are taken from a study of response to subunit inactivated influenza vaccine. TCRdb re-analysed the RT-PCR reads in MiXCR, keeping a single row per CDR3 protein. Counted here are more than 400,000 distinct CDR3 sequences, 7.2% occurring once; the ten biggest clones make up around 13%. The rearrangement uses TRBV24-1 and TRBJ1-5, with D possibly being TRBD1 (5 bases). Sequenced material: PBMCs from blood, taken roughly 24 months after vaccination. This clonotype was sampled from a man between 45 and 75 years old who received an inactivated influenza vaccine. CDR3 in amino acids: CATSGDGNQPQHF. In DNA, the CDR3 is TGTGCCACCAGTGGGGACGGCAATCAGCCCCAGCATTTT.